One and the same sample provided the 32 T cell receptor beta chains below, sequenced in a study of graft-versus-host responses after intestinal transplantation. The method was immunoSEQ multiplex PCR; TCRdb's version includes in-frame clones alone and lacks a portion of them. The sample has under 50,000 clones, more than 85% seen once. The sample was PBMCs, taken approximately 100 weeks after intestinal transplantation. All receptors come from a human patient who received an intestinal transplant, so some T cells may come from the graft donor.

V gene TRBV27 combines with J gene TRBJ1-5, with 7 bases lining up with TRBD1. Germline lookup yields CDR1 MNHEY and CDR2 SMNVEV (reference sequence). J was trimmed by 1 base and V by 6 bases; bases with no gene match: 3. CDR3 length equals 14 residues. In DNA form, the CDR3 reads TGTGCCAGCAGGCAACAGGGGAGCAATCAGCCCCAGCATTTT. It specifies CASRQQGSNQPQHF.

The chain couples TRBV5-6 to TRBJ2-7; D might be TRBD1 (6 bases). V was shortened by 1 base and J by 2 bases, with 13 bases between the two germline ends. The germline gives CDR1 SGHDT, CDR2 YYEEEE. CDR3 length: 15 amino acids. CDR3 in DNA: TGTGCCAGCAGCTTGTGGGGCCAGGGGACCTACGAGCAGTACTTC. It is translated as CASSLWGQGTYEQYF.

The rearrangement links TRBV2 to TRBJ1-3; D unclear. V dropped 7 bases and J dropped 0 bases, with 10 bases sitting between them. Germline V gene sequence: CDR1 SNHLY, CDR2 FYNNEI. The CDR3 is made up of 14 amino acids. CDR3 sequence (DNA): TGTGCCAGCACAAGATCCGGCTCTGGAAACACCATATATTTT. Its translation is CASTRSGSGNTIYF.

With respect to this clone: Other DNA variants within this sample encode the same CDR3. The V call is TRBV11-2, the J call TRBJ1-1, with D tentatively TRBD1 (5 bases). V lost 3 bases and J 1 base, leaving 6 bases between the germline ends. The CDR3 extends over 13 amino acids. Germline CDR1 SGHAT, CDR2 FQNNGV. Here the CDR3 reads CASSFQGNTEAFF. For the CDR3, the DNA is TGTGCCAGCAGCTTCCAGGGGAACACTGAAGCTTTCTTT.

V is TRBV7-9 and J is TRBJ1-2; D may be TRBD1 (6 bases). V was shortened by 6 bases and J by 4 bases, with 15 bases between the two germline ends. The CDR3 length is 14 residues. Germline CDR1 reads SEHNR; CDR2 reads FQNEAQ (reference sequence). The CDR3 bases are TGTGCCAGCAGGGAGGGTACAGGGCGCTATGGCTACACCTTC. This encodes CASREGTGRYGYTF.

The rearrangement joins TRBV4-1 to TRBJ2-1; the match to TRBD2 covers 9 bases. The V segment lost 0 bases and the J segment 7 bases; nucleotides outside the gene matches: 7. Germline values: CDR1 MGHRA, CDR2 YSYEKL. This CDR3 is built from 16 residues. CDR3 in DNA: TGCGCCAGCAGCCAAGATGGTAGCGGGAGTGGAAATGAGCAGTTCTTC. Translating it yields CASSQDGSGSGNEQFF.

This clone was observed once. CDR3: CASSGLGSTDTQYF. In nucleotides, the CDR3 is TGTGCCAGTTCGGGGCTCGGGAGCACAGATACGCAGTATTTT. The rearrangement links TRBV6-5 to TRBJ2-3; D possibly matches TRBD1 or TRBD2 (5 bases each). This CDR3 spans 14 amino acids. V was cut by 9 bases and J by 0 bases, with 13 bases left in between. Per germline, CDR1 MNHEY and CDR2 SVGAGI.

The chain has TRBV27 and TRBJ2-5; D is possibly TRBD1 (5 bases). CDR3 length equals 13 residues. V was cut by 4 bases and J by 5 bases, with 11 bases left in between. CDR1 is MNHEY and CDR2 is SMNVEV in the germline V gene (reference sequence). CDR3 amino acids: CASSSGPGETQYF. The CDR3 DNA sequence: TGTGCCAGCAGTTCCGGACCAGGGGAGACCCAGTACTTC.

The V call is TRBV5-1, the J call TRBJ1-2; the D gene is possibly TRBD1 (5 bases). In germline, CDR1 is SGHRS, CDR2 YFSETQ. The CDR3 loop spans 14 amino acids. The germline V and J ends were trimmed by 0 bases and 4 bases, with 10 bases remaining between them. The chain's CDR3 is CASSLGQGGYGYTF. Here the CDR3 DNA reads TGCGCCAGCAGCTTGGGCCAGGGAGGCTATGGCTACACCTTC.

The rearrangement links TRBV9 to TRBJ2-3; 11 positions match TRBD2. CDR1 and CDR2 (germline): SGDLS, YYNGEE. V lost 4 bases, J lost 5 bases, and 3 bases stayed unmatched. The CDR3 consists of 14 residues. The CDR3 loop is CASSFGLAGDTQYF. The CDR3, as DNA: TGTGCCAGCAGCTTCGGACTAGCGGGAGATACGCAGTATTTT.

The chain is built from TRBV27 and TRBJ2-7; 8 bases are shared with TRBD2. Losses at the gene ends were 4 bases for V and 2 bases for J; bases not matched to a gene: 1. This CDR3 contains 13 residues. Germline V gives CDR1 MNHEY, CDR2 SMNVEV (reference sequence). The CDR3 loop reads CASSSGGPYEQYF. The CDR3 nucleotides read TGTGCCAGCAGTTCGGGGGGGCCCTACGAGCAGTACTTC.

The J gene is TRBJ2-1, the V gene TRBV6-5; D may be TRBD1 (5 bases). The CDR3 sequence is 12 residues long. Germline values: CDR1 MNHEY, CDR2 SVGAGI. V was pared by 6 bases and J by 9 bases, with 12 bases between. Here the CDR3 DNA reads TGTGCCAGCAGAGACCCAGGGTTTGAGCAGTTCTTC. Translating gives CASRDPGFEQFF.

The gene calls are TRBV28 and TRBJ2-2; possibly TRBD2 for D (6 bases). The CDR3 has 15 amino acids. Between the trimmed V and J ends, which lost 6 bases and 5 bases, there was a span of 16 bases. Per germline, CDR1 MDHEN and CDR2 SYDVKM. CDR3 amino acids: CASSPGGPGTGELFF. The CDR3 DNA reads TGTGCCAGCAGCCCCGGAGGGCCTGGGACCGGGGAGCTGTTTTTT.

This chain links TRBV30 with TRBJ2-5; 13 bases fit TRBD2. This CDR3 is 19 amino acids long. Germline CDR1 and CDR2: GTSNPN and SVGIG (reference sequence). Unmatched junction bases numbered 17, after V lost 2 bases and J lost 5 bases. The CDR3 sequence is CAWSPRWGGLAGLEETQYF. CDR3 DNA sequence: TGTGCCTGGAGTCCACGTTGGGGGGGACTAGCGGGACTGGAGGAGACCCAGTACTTC.

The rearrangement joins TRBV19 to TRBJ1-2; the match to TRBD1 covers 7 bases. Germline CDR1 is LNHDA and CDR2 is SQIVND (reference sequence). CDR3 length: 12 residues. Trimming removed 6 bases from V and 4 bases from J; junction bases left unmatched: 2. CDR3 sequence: CASRPGGYGYTF. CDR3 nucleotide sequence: TGTGCCAGTAGACCAGGGGGCTATGGCTACACCTTC. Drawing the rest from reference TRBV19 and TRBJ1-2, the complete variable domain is DGGITQSPKYLFRKEGQNVTLSCEQNLNHDAMYWYRQDPGQGLRLIYYSQIVNDFQKGDIAEGYSVSREKKESFPLTVTSAQKNPTAFYLCASRPGGYGYTFGSGTRLTVV.

The CDR3 is CASSLTSSYNEQFF. CDR3 bases: TGCGCCAGCAGTTTGACAAGCTCCTACAATGAGCAGTTCTTC. This chain links TRBV5-1 with TRBJ2-1, with D unclear. Germline CDR1 and CDR2: SGHRS and YFSETQ. CDR3 length: 14 amino acids. V was trimmed by 5 bases and J by 0 bases, leaving 9 bases between them.

The DNA for the CDR3 is TGTGCCAGCAGCCTCGGGACAGGGGACTCCTACGAGCAGTACTTC. Protein: CASSLGTGDSYEQYF. The chain is built from TRBV7-2 and TRBJ2-7; 10 bases match TRBD1. J was trimmed by 0 bases and V by 5 bases; bases with no gene match: 4. The CDR3 extends over 15 amino acids. In germline, CDR1 is SGHTA, CDR2 FQGNSA.

The CDR3 loop is CASSYWGLNTGELFF. The CDR3 DNA sequence: TGTGCCAGCAGTTACTGGGGACTAAACACCGGGGAGCTGTTTTTT. This chain uses TRBV6-5 with TRBJ2-2, with TRBD2 identical over 7 bases. Germline V CDR1 and CDR2: MNHEY, SVGAGI. V was pared by 1 base and J by 2 bases, with 1 base of the junction left unmatched. This CDR3 has 15 amino acids.

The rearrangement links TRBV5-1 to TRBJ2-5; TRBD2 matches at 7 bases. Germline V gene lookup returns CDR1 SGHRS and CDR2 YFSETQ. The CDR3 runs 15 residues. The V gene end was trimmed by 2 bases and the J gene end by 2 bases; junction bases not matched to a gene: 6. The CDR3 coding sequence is TGCGCCAGCAGCTTTAGTAGCGGGCAGCAAGAGACCCAGTACTTC. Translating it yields CASSFSSGQQETQYF.

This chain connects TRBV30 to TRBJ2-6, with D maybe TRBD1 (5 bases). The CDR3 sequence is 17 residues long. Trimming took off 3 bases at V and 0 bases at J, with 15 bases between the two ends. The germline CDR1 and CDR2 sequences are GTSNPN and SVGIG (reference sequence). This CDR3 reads CAWSNRSPSSGANVLTF. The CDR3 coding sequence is TGTGCCTGGAGCAACAGGTCCCCCAGCTCTGGGGCCAACGTCCTGACTTTC.

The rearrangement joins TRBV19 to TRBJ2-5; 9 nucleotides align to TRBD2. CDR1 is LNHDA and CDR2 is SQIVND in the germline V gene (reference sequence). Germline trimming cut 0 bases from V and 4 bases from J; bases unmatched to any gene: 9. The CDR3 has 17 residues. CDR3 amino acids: CASSIDRTSEKGETQYF. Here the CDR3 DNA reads TGTGCCAGTAGTATAGATCGGACTAGCGAGAAGGGAGAGACCCAGTACTTC.

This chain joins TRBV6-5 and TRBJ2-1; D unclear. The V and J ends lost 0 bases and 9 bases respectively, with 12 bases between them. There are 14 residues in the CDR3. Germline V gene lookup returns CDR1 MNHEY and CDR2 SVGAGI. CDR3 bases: TGTGCCAGCAGTTACTCGTTAGGGCCCGGTGAGCAGTTCTTC. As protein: CASSYSLGPGEQFF.

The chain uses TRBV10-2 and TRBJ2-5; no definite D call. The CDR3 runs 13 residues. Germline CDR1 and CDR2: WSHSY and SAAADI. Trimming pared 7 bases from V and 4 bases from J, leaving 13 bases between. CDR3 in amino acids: CASMAWPGETQYF. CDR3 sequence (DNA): TGCGCCAGCATGGCCTGGCCCGGAGAGACCCAGTACTTC.

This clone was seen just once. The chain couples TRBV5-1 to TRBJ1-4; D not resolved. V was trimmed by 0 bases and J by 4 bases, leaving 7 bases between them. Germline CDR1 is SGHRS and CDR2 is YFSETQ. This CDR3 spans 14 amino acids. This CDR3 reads CASSLESSNEKLFF. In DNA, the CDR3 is TGCGCCAGCAGCTTGGAGTCCAGTAATGAAAAACTGTTTTTT.

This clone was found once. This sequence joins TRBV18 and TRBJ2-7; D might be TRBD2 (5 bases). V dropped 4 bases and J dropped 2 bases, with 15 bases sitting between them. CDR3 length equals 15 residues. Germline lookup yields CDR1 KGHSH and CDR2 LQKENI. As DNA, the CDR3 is TGTGCCAGCTCACTCGGGAAGGGCTACGCCTACGAGCAGTACTTC. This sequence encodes CASSLGKGYAYEQYF.

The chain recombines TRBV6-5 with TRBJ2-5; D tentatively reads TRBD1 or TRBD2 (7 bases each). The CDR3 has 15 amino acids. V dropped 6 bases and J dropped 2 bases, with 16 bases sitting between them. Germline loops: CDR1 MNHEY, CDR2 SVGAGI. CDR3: CASSQGGEAQETQYF. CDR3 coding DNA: TGTGCCAGCAGCCAGGGGGGGGAGGCTCAAGAGACCCAGTACTTC.

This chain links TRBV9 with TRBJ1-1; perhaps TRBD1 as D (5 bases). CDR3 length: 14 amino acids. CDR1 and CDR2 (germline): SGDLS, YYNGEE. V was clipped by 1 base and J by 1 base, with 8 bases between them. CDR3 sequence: CASSVSGGNTEAFF. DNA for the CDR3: TGTGCCAGCAGCGTATCCGGGGGGAACACTGAAGCTTTCTTT.

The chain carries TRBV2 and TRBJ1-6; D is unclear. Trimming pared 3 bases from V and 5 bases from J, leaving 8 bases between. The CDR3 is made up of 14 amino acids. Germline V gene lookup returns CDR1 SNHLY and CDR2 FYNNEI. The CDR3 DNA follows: TGTGCCAGCAGTGAGGCCGGGAATAATTCACCCCTCCACTTT. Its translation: CASSEAGNNSPLHF. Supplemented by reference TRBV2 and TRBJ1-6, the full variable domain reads EPEVTQTPSHQVTQMGQEVILRCVPISNHLYFYWYRQILGQKVEFLVSFYNNEISEKSEIFDDQFSVERPDGSNFTLKIRSTKLEDSAMYFCASSEAGNNSPLHFGNGTRLTVT.

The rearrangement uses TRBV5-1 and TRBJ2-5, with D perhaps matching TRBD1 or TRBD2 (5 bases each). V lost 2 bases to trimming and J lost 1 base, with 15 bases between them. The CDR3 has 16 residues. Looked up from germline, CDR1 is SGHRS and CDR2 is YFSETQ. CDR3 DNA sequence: TGCGCCAGCAGCTTTACTGGGGGATTTATCCAAGAGACCCAGTACTTC. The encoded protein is CASSFTGGFIQETQYF. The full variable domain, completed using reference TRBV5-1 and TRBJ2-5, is KAGVTQTPRYLIKTRGQQVTLSCSPISGHRSVSWYQQTPGQGLQFLFEYFSETQRNKGNFPGRFSGRQFSNSRSEMNVSTLELGDSALYLCASSFTGGFIQETQYFGPGTRLLVL.

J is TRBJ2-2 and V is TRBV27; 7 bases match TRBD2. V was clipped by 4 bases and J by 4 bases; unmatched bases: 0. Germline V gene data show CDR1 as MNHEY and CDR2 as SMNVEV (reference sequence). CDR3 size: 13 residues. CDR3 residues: CASSSGGTGELFF. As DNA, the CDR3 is TGTGCCAGCAGTTCGGGGGGCACCGGGGAGCTGTTTTTT.

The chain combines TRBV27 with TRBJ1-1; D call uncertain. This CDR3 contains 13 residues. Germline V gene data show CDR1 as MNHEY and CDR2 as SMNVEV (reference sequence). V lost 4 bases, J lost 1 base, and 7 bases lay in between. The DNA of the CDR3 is TGTGCCAGCAGTTCACGGGGGAACACTGAAGCTTTCTTT. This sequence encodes CASSSRGNTEAFF.

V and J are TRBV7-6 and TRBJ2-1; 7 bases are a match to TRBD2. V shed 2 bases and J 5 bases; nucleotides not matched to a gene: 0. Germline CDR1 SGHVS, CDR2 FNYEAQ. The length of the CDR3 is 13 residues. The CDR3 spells CASSLSGDNEQFF. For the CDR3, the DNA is TGTGCCAGCAGCTTAAGCGGGGACAATGAGCAGTTCTTC. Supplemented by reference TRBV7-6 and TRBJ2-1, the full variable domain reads GAGVSQSPRYKVTKRGQDVALRCDPISGHVSLYWYRQALGQGPEFLTYFNYEAQQDKSGLPNDRFSAERPEGSISTLTIQRTEQRDSAMYRCASSLSGDNEQFFGPGTRLTVL.